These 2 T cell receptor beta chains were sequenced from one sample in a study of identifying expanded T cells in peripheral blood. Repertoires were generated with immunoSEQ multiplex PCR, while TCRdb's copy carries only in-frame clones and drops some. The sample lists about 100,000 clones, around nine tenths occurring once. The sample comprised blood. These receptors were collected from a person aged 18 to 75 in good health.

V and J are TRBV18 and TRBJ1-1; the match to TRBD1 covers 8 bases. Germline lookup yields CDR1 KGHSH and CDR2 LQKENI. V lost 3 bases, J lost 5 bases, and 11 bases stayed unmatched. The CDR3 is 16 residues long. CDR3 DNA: TGTGCCAGCTCACCGTCCTTTCAGGGGGCAGTGACTGAAGCTTTCTTT. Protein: CASSPSFQGAVTEAFF.

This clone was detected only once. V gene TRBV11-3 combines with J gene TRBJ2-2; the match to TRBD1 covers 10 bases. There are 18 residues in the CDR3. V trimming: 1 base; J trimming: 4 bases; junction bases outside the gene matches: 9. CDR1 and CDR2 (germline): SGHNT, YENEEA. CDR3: CASSLGSTGGFGTGELFF. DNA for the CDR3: TGTGCCAGCAGCTTAGGGTCGACAGGGGGCTTCGGCACCGGGGAGCTGTTTTTT.